Each of the 32 T cell receptor beta chains below was sequenced from the same sample in a study of beta chain features in type 1 diabetes. Study observations and caveats: TCRB CDR3 length was moderately but significantly reduced in all four CD4+ subsets of Type 1 diabetes patients.

Antigens for these TCRs are unknown. Reverse transcribing all isolated RNA meant expressed TCRB transcripts were sequenced. Sequencing was performed with immunoSEQ multiplex PCR; in TCRdb, only in-frame clones are kept and a portion is missing. The sample has roughly 730,000 clones; around an eighth are singletons. The sample comprised naive CD4+ T cells from blood. Receptors were obtained from a man younger than 35 with type 1 diabetes.

The table lists this clone with a few counts. This chain links TRBV4-2 with TRBJ2-5; 9 nucleotides align to TRBD2. The germline gives CDR1 LGHNA, CDR2 YNFKEQ. This CDR3 has 16 residues. With 1 base clipped from V and 1 base from J, the junction kept 4 bases outside the gene matches. CDR3 in DNA: TGTGCCAGCAGCCAAGCGGCTAGCGGGGCCCAAGAGACCCAGTACTTC. As protein: CASSQAASGAQETQYF.

This clone appeared once. This sequence joins TRBV5-1 and TRBJ2-7; no firm D call. This CDR3 is 15 amino acids long. Germline V lookup: CDR1 SGHRS, CDR2 YFSETQ. V shed 0 bases and J shed 2 bases, with 12 bases lying between them. CDR3 nucleotides: TGCGCCAGCAGCTTGGCGCCAGTTGCTACCTACGAGCAGTACTTC. This sequence encodes CASSLAPVATYEQYF.

The V and J genes are TRBV6-5 and TRBJ1-5, with a possible D match to TRBD1 (5 bases). V lost 2 bases and J 0 bases, leaving 11 bases between the germline ends. The CDR3 runs 16 residues. Germline loops: CDR1 MNHEY, CDR2 SVGAGI. The DNA of the CDR3 is TGTGCCAGCAGTTACGCGGGGCCTTTTAGCAATCAGCCCCAGCATTTT. It is translated as CASSYAGPFSNQPQHF.

The chain links TRBV4-1 to TRBJ2-7, with 10 nucleotides matching TRBD1. The V gene's germline CDR1 is MGHRA and CDR2 YSYEKL. CDR3 size: 16 residues. Trimming removed 4 bases from V and 2 bases from J; junction bases left unmatched: 8. The CDR3 region is CASSPSQGQGTYEQYF. The CDR3, as DNA: TGCGCCAGCAGCCCCTCACAGGGACAGGGGACCTACGAGCAGTACTTC.

V usage is TRBV5-6 and J usage is TRBJ2-2; D is unresolved. CDR1 is SGHDT, CDR2 YYEEEE, per germline. The CDR3 is made up of 12 amino acids. Trimming shortened V by 0 bases and J by 15 bases, and 12 bases separated the two germline ends. For the CDR3, the DNA is TGTGCCAGCAGCTTGGAGGTCGGCGCGGTGTTTTTT. It codes for CASSLEVGAVFF.

This chain links TRBV18 with TRBJ2-5; either TRBD1 or TRBD2 may supply D (5 bases each). The CDR3 sequence is 18 residues long. V dropped 0 bases and J dropped 2 bases, with 19 bases sitting between them. Germline V gene data show CDR1 as KGHSH and CDR2 as LQKENI. The CDR3 sequence is CASSPPTGSSGRQETQYF. The CDR3 DNA follows: TGTGCCAGCTCACCACCGACTGGTTCCTCAGGGAGACAAGAGACCCAGTACTTC.

In this sample, this clone turned up a few times. Other nucleotide sequences in the sample specify the same CDR3. The chain combines TRBV9 with TRBJ2-7; D unresolved. V was trimmed by 0 bases and J by 0 bases, leaving 4 bases between them. CDR3 length: 13 residues. Germline CDR1 SGDLS, CDR2 YYNGEE. CDR3 coding DNA: TGTGCCAGCAGCGTAGGCACCTCCTACGAGCAGTACTTC. It is translated as CASSVGTSYEQYF.

This rearrangement joins TRBV30 to TRBJ2-2; D uncertain. V gave up 2 bases and J gave up 4 bases, with 8 bases separating them. The germline V gene has CDR1 GTSNPN and CDR2 SVGIG (reference sequence). There are 13 residues in the CDR3. The CDR3 spells CAWSSGSTGELFF. Here the CDR3 DNA reads TGTGCCTGGAGTTCGGGTAGCACCGGGGAGCTGTTTTTT.

J is TRBJ1-2 and V is TRBV2; possibly TRBD1 for D (6 bases). Trimming removed 11 bases from V and 9 bases from J, with 19 bases in between. The CDR3 runs 12 residues. Germline CDR1 SNHLY, CDR2 FYNNEI. CDR3 residues: CALRGSERSYTF. The CDR3 DNA reads as TGTGCCCTCAGGGGCAGCGAGAGAAGCTACACCTTC.

The rearrangement joins TRBV5-6 to TRBJ1-6; tentative D call: TRBD1 (5 bases). Germline V gene data show CDR1 as SGHDT and CDR2 as YYEEEE. The V and J ends lost 6 bases and 7 bases respectively, with 17 bases between them. The CDR3 contains 15 residues. DNA for the CDR3: TGTGCCAGCACCTGGGGGGGTGAATTGAATTCACCCCTCCACTTT. Its protein is CASTWGGELNSPLHF.

V is TRBV7-2 and J is TRBJ2-1; D possibly uses TRBD1 or TRBD2 (6 bases each). Per the germline V gene, CDR1 is SGHTA and CDR2 is FQGNSA. Trimming left V 5 bases short and J 1 base short, with 12 bases between. The CDR3 has 15 amino acids. The CDR3 loop reads CASSRGQGSYNEQFF. The CDR3 nucleotides read TGTGCCAGCAGCCGGGGGCAGGGTTCCTACAATGAGCAGTTCTTC. Complete variable domain (other parts from reference TRBV7-2 and TRBJ2-1): GAGVSQSPSNKVTEKGKDVELRCDPISGHTALYWYRQSLGQGLEFLIYFQGNSAPDKSGLPSDRFSAERTGGSVSTLTIQRTQQEDSAVYLCASSRGQGSYNEQFFGPGTRLTVL.

The genes are TRBV4-2 and TRBJ2-6; either TRBD1 or TRBD2 may fit D (5 bases each). CDR3 size: 18 residues. Germline values: CDR1 LGHNA, CDR2 YNFKEQ. The germline V and J ends were trimmed by 0 bases and 0 bases, with 12 bases remaining between them. The CDR3 sequence is CASSQDLPGTSGANVLTF. CDR3 nucleotide sequence: TGTGCCAGCAGCCAAGATTTACCGGGGACCTCTGGGGCCAACGTCCTGACTTTC.

The genes are TRBV27 and TRBJ2-1; tentative D call: TRBD2 (5 bases). Trimming stripped 2 bases from V and 4 bases from J, with 12 bases between. This CDR3 has 15 amino acids. Germline lookup yields CDR1 MNHEY and CDR2 SMNVEV (reference sequence). CDR3 in amino acids: CASSLPDGIYNEQFF. The DNA of the CDR3 is TGTGCCAGCAGTTTACCGGACGGGATTTACAATGAGCAGTTCTTC.

This clone has more than one count but fewer than ten. The chain is built from TRBV6-1 and TRBJ2-3; D is undetermined. The CDR3 runs to 14 residues. Germline values: CDR1 MNHNS, CDR2 SASEGT. The ends were cut back, 3 bases at V and 1 base at J, with 8 bases in the middle. CDR3 sequence reads: CASSEVAGTDTQYF. The CDR3 DNA reads as TGTGCCAGCAGTGAGGTCGCAGGCACAGATACGCAGTATTTT.

The chain recombines TRBV9 with TRBJ2-3; D gene unclear. Trimming stripped 4 bases from V and 5 bases from J, with 11 bases between. Germline values: CDR1 SGDLS, CDR2 YYNGEE. This CDR3 comprises 13 residues. CDR3 coding DNA: TGTGCCAGCAGCCTCAGTCCTATAGATACGCAGTATTTT. It translates to CASSLSPIDTQYF.

This clone has a handful of counts. The rearrangement uses TRBV7-9 and TRBJ1-2; D might be TRBD1 (5 bases). The germline V gene has CDR1 SEHNR and CDR2 FQNEAQ (reference sequence). Deletions cut 5 bases from V and 2 bases from J, with 21 bases between. The CDR3 extends over 17 amino acids. Written as DNA, the CDR3 is TGTGCCAGCAGCCCCTACCCCGGGGAGGGGACGAACTATGGCTACACCTTC. Translation gives CASSPYPGEGTNYGYTF. Drawing the rest from reference TRBV7-9 and TRBJ1-2, the complete variable domain is DTGVSQNPRHKITKRGQNVTFRCDPISEHNRLYWYRQTLGQGPEFLTYFQNEAQLEKSRLLSDRFSAERPKGSFSTLEIQRTEQGDSAMYLCASSPYPGEGTNYGYTFGSGTRLTVV.

The genes are TRBV5-4 and TRBJ2-1, with 8 bases aligning to TRBD2. Germline lookup yields CDR1 SGHNT and CDR2 YYREEE (reference sequence). The CDR3 is made up of 15 amino acids. Trimming took 10 bases from V and 9 from J; bases not matched to a gene: 18. In DNA form, the CDR3 reads TGTGCCGTATCCCCGGGACTAGTTTTGGATCCTGAGCAGTTCTTC. Protein sequence: CAVSPGLVLDPEQFF.

This clone was detected a few times. The V gene is TRBV6-5, the J gene TRBJ2-5, with D possibly TRBD2 on 6 matching bases. This CDR3 spans 13 amino acids. The V end was cut by 6 bases, the J end by 8 bases, with 16 bases between. Germline CDR1 and CDR2: MNHEY and SVGAGI. CDR3 region: CASSPRGGGTQYF. The CDR3 nucleotides are TGTGCCAGCAGCCCGCGTGGGGGAGGAACCCAGTACTTC.

This clone showed up just a few times. The CDR3 nucleotides are TGTGCCAGCAGTTACTCGGCAGTCTCCTACGAGCAGTACTTC. The encoded protein is CASSYSAVSYEQYF. The chain employs TRBV6-5 and TRBJ2-7, with D unclear. Trimming removed 0 bases from V and 0 bases from J, with 6 bases in between. The CDR3 runs to 14 residues. Germline V gives CDR1 MNHEY, CDR2 SVGAGI.

The chain uses TRBV27 and TRBJ1-4, with 7 bases that match TRBD1. Germline-derived CDR1 and CDR2 are MNHEY and SMNVEV (reference sequence). The CDR3 extends over 16 amino acids. The V gene end was trimmed by 8 bases and the J gene end by 8 bases; junction bases not matched to a gene: 17. The CDR3 sequence: CASSGWGTASQEKLFF. CDR3 coding DNA: TGTGCCAGCTCGGGCTGGGGGACAGCGTCCCAAGAAAAACTGTTTTTT.

This clone showed up just a few times. CDR3 region: CAIGPAPPGHSYEQYF. Written as DNA, the CDR3 is TGTGCCATCGGACCCGCCCCTCCCGGGCACTCCTACGAGCAGTACTTC. The chain joins TRBV10-3 to TRBJ2-7; D gene ambiguous. The V gene's germline CDR1 is ENHRY and CDR2 SYGVKD. Trimming took off 8 bases at V and 0 bases at J, with 20 bases between the two ends. CDR3 length: 16 residues.

This clone was detected only a few times. The V gene is TRBV25-1, the J gene TRBJ1-3; 8 positions match TRBD1. CDR1 and CDR2 from the germline V gene are MGHDK and SYGVNS. The CDR3 length is 16 residues. Losses at the gene ends were 3 bases for V and 2 bases for J; bases not matched to a gene: 6. This CDR3 reads CASSDTGQGPGNTIYF. The CDR3 nucleotides read TGTGCCAGCAGTGACACTGGACAGGGACCTGGAAACACCATATATTTT. Combining the CDR3 with reference TRBV25-1 and TRBJ1-3 gives the whole variable domain EADIYQTPRYLVIGTGKKITLECSQTMGHDKMYWYQQDPGMELHLIHYSYGVNSTEKGDLSSESTVSRIRTEHFPLTLESARPSHTSQYLCASSDTGQGPGNTIYFGEGSWLTVV.

This clone was seen more than once but under ten times. This sequence joins TRBV13 and TRBJ1-3, with TRBD1 matching 8 bases. CDR1 is PRHDT, CDR2 FYEKMQ, per germline (reference sequence). After removal of 3 bases from V and 0 bases from J, the junction contained 1 base not matched to a gene. This CDR3 spans 15 amino acids. CDR3 amino acids: CASSLDRASGNTIYF. DNA for the CDR3: TGTGCCAGCAGCTTGGACAGGGCCTCTGGAAACACCATATATTTT.

This clone was counted between two and nine times. V and J are TRBV6-1 and TRBJ1-5; perhaps TRBD1 as D (5 bases). The CDR3 sequence is 14 residues long. V lost 3 bases and J lost 3, with 9 bases in between. Germline V gene lookup returns CDR1 MNHNS and CDR2 SASEGT. The CDR3 loop is CASSDRQINQPQHF. The CDR3 DNA is TGTGCCAGCAGTGATCGACAGATCAATCAGCCCCAGCATTTT.

V gene TRBV19 combines with J gene TRBJ1-4; 7 bases fit TRBD1. This CDR3 region has 14 residues. V lost 6 bases, J lost 3 bases, and 4 bases stayed unmatched. Germline V gene data show CDR1 as LNHDA and CDR2 as SQIVND (reference sequence). The CDR3 DNA follows: TGTGCCAGTAGACAGGGGACGGCTAATGAAAAACTGTTTTTT. It yields the protein CASRQGTANEKLFF.

This clone was seen more than once but under ten times. This chain joins TRBV25-1 and TRBJ2-7; the D gene could be TRBD1 or TRBD2 (6 bases each). CDR1 is MGHDK and CDR2 is SYGVNS in the germline V gene. The V end lost 1 base, the J end lost 2 bases, and 12 bases lay between the germline ends. The CDR3 is 15 amino acids. The CDR3 here is CASSEFEGGAYEQYF. CDR3 nucleotides: TGTGCCAGCAGTGAATTCGAGGGGGGAGCCTACGAGCAGTACTTC.

The chain is built from TRBV5-1 and TRBJ1-1; the match to TRBD1 covers 7 bases. Germline V gene sequence: CDR1 SGHRS, CDR2 YFSETQ. The CDR3 spans 14 residues. With 6 bases clipped from V and 0 bases from J, the junction kept 5 bases outside the gene matches. This CDR3 is CASTRGGVNTEAFF. The DNA of the CDR3 is TGCGCCAGCACCAGAGGGGGCGTGAACACTGAAGCTTTCTTT. Together with reference TRBV5-1 and TRBJ1-1, the CDR3 gives the full variable domain: KAGVTQTPRYLIKTRGQQVTLSCSPISGHRSVSWYQQTPGQGLQFLFEYFSETQRNKGNFPGRFSGRQFSNSRSEMNVSTLELGDSALYLCASTRGGVNTEAFFGQGTRLTVV.

In its sample, this clone was seen a few times. This sequence joins TRBV2 and TRBJ1-2; D might be TRBD1 (6 bases). The V end was cut by 4 bases, the J end by 0 bases, with 9 bases between. The V gene's germline CDR1 is SNHLY and CDR2 FYNNEI. The CDR3 is 14 residues long. In nucleotides, the CDR3 is TGTGCCAGCAGTGCACAGGGAGCTAACTATGGCTACACCTTC. It specifies CASSAQGANYGYTF. The complete variable domain, with remaining parts taken from reference TRBV2 and TRBJ1-2, reads EPEVTQTPSHQVTQMGQEVILRCVPISNHLYFYWYRQILGQKVEFLVSFYNNEISEKSEIFDDQFSVERPDGSNFTLKIRSTKLEDSAMYFCASSAQGANYGYTFGSGTRLTVV.

This chain joins TRBV27 and TRBJ1-6; D is unclear. The CDR3 length is 13 residues. Germline V gene lookup returns CDR1 MNHEY and CDR2 SMNVEV (reference sequence). The V and J ends lost 5 bases and 11 bases respectively, with 13 bases between them. This CDR3 reads CASSTSPGTPLHF. In DNA, the CDR3 is TGTGCCAGCAGTACCTCCCCCGGGACACCCCTCCACTTT.

The table lists this clone with a few counts. The chain employs TRBV4-1 and TRBJ2-1; 8 nucleotides agree with TRBD1. The CDR3 sequence is 16 residues long. Germline values: CDR1 MGHRA, CDR2 YSYEKL. After removal of 3 bases from V and 4 bases from J, the junction contained 8 bases not matched to a gene. The CDR3 DNA reads as TGCGCCAGCAGCCATATGGACAGGGTGCTATACAATGAGCAGTTCTTC. Translated: CASSHMDRVLYNEQFF.

In its sample, this clone was seen a few times. The chain links TRBV27 to TRBJ2-1; TRBD2 agrees at 7 bases. The germline V gene has CDR1 MNHEY and CDR2 SMNVEV (reference sequence). The V and J ends lost 3 bases and 9 bases, in that order; junction bases with no gene match: 8. The CDR3 sequence is 14 residues long. CDR3 protein: CASSFIGREAEQFF. Here the CDR3 DNA reads TGTGCCAGCAGTTTTATTGGGAGGGAGGCTGAGCAGTTCTTC.

This clone was recorded a few times. The chain employs TRBV28 and TRBJ2-3, with no clear D. CDR3 length equals 12 residues. Deletions cut 6 bases from V and 4 bases from J, with 8 bases between. Germline lookup yields CDR1 MDHEN and CDR2 SYDVKM. Written as DNA, the CDR3 is TGTGCCAGCAGCCTCACTCCAGATACGCAGTATTTT. Encoded protein: CASSLTPDTQYF.